A single sample is the source of the 18 T cell receptor beta chains below, sequenced in a study of blood T cell repertoires in COVID-19 (dated by TCRdb to the early 2020s). Receptor libraries were prepared by the immunoSEQ multiplex PCR assay. As stored in TCRdb, this immuneACCESS dataset retains in-frame rearrangements with V and J assigned. A fraction of the clones does not appear; measured against another copy, unresolved V genes explain less than half of the discrepancy, and the remainder lacks a known reason. The sample yields 270,000 or so clones; around 81% were counted once. Jointly, the top ten make up around 3.6% of the sample. Sequencing was performed on PBMCs or T cells enriched from blood (not recorded which). The receptors come from a man aged 45-65 years who had recovered from COVID-19.

V gene TRBV19 combines with J gene TRBJ2-4; 9 bases match TRBD1. V lost 7 bases, J lost 6 bases, and 13 bases stayed unmatched. This CDR3 is built from 16 residues. Germline CDR1 reads LNHDA; CDR2 reads SQIVND (reference sequence). The CDR3 sequence: CASTPGTRTGVNIQYF. For the CDR3, the DNA is TGTGCCAGTACCCCCGGGACGCGGACAGGGGTAAACATTCAGTACTTC.

The J gene is TRBJ2-5, the V gene TRBV19, with TRBD2 identical over 10 bases. CDR1 and CDR2 (germline): LNHDA, SQIVND (reference sequence). J gave up 7 bases and V 3 bases, and 5 bases lay outside the gene matches. CDR3 length equals 14 residues. The CDR3 region has the DNA TGTGCCAGTAGTATGCTAGCGGGGGAGGGGACCCAGTACTTC. Its protein is CASSMLAGEGTQYF.

This clone appeared once. This chain uses TRBV7-2 with TRBJ1-1; TRBD1 matches 12 bases. This CDR3 has 19 amino acids. Unmatched junction bases numbered 13, after V lost 5 bases and J lost 0 bases. The V gene's germline CDR1 is SGHTA and CDR2 FQGNSA. The CDR3 region has the DNA TGTGCCAGCAGCGTACAGGGACAGGGGGCGCGGACCCTGAACACTGAAGCTTTCTTT. It specifies CASSVQGQGARTLNTEAFF.

The chain joins TRBV9 to TRBJ2-5; 10 nucleotides line up with TRBD2. The V segment lost 0 bases and the J segment 1 base; nucleotides outside the gene matches: 3. The germline V gene has CDR1 SGDLS and CDR2 YYNGEE. The CDR3 consists of 16 residues. In DNA form, the CDR3 reads TGTGCCAGCAGCGTAGCGAGCGGGGGGGCCCAAGAGACCCAGTACTTC. This encodes CASSVASGGAQETQYF.

V is TRBV19 and J is TRBJ2-5, with 9 positions matching TRBD1. The ends lost 8 bases at V and 3 bases at J; junction bases unmatched: 4. The CDR3 is made up of 13 amino acids. Germline loops: CDR1 LNHDA, CDR2 SQIVND (reference sequence). DNA for the CDR3: TGTGCCAGTTCGAGGACAGGGGAAGAGACCCAGTACTTC. This translates into CASSRTGEETQYF.

The V call is TRBV7-3, the J call TRBJ2-1; weak D call: TRBD2 (7 bases). The CDR3 loop spans 15 amino acids. The germline V gene encodes CDR1 SGHTA and CDR2 FQGTGA. V lost 9 bases to trimming and J lost 5 bases, with 20 bases between them. The DNA of the CDR3 is TGTGCCAGTAGCGGCCGGGGGGCTCCGCACAATGAGCAGTTCTTC. This sequence encodes CASSGRGAPHNEQFF.

A single count supports this clone. V and J are TRBV5-4 and TRBJ1-1; D perhaps matches TRBD1 (6 bases). The CDR3 runs 14 residues. The ends were cut back, 0 bases at V and 4 bases at J, with 10 bases in the middle. Germline V gene sequence: CDR1 SGHNT, CDR2 YYREEE (reference sequence). The CDR3 coding sequence is TGTGCCAGCAGCTTGGCTGGGGGCGGCACTGAAGCTTTCTTT. This encodes CASSLAGGGTEAFF.

The V gene is TRBV7-2, the J gene TRBJ2-3; 8 bases agree with TRBD1. This CDR3 contains 15 residues. Germline V gene lookup returns CDR1 SGHTA and CDR2 FQGNSA. V shed 2 bases and J 3 bases; nucleotides not matched to a gene: 4. The CDR3 is CASSLRTGGTDTQYF. The CDR3 DNA reads as TGTGCCAGCAGCTTAAGAACAGGGGGGACAGATACGCAGTATTTT. The full variable domain, in which reference TRBV7-2 and TRBJ2-3 provide the parts outside the CDR3, is GAGVSQSPSNKVTEKGKDVELRCDPISGHTALYWYRQSLGQGLEFLIYFQGNSAPDKSGLPSDRFSAERTGGSVSTLTIQRTQQEDSAVYLCASSLRTGGTDTQYFGPGTRLTVL.

The chain employs TRBV6-5 and TRBJ2-7, with D possibly matching TRBD1 (5 bases). The V and J ends lost 8 bases and 1 base respectively, with 12 bases between them. This CDR3 is 13 amino acids long. In germline, CDR1 is MNHEY, CDR2 SVGAGI. The CDR3 loop is CASGRQPSYEQYF. As DNA, the CDR3 is TGTGCCAGCGGTAGACAGCCGTCCTACGAGCAGTACTTC.

This chain joins TRBV15 and TRBJ2-4; TRBD1 agrees at 9 bases. The CDR3 has 16 amino acids. The J segment lost 0 bases and the V segment lost 1 base, leaving 1 base of the junction unmatched. Looked up from germline, CDR1 is LNHNV and CDR2 is YYDKDF (reference sequence). The CDR3 protein is CATSRGTGVAKNIQYF. CDR3 nucleotide sequence: TGTGCCACCAGCAGAGGGACAGGGGTAGCCAAAAACATTCAGTACTTC.

The chain employs TRBV30 and TRBJ1-5; TRBD1 matches 7 bases. The CDR3 has 15 amino acids. Per the germline V gene, CDR1 is GTSNPN and CDR2 is SVGIG (reference sequence). J lost 3 bases, V lost 3 bases, and 8 bases had no gene match. The CDR3 nucleotides read TGTGCCTGGAGCCCCGGGACAGTTACCAATCAGCCCCAGCATTTT. It specifies CAWSPGTVTNQPQHF.

The J gene is TRBJ1-5, the V gene TRBV30; D is uncertain. The germline V gene has CDR1 GTSNPN and CDR2 SVGIG (reference sequence). The V end lost 2 bases, the J end lost 6 bases, and 17 bases lay between the germline ends. The CDR3 length is 15 residues. The CDR3 DNA is TGTGCCTGGAGTCTCCACGGCGGCGCGGTTCAGCCCCAGCATTTT. Its translation is CAWSLHGGAVQPQHF.

V is TRBV19 and J is TRBJ2-7; 7 nucleotides agree with TRBD2. CDR3 length: 16 residues. CDR1 and CDR2 from the germline V gene are LNHDA and SQIVND (reference sequence). This CDR3 reads CVPPGLPHRCPYEQYF. The DNA of the CDR3 is TGTGTCCCACCGGGACTACCACACCGATGCCCCTACGAGCAGTACTTC.

Concerning this clone: A junction boundary mismatches the germline segment, possibly from a read error. The chain couples TRBV7-7 to TRBJ2-5; 10 nucleotides agree with TRBD2. Per the germline V gene, CDR1 is SSHAT and CDR2 is FNYEAQ (reference sequence). The CDR3 covers 15 residues. The DNA for the CDR3 is TGTGCTAGCAGCTACGGGCTAGCGGGAGTAGAGACCCAGTACTTC. As protein: CASSYGLAGVETQYF.

The chain combines TRBV29-1 with TRBJ2-2; TRBD2 matches 14 bases. In germline, CDR1 is SQVTM, CDR2 ANQGSEA. V lost 5 bases, J lost 2 bases, and 10 bases stayed unmatched. The CDR3 sequence is 18 residues long. CDR3 nucleotide sequence: TGCAGCGTTAGAGGAGGGGGACTAGCGGGGGCTAACACCGGGGAGCTGTTTTTT. Protein sequence: CSVRGGGLAGANTGELFF.

This chain links TRBV28 with TRBJ1-4; the D is unclear. CDR1 and CDR2 (germline): MDHEN, SYDVKM. The CDR3 extends over 11 amino acids. Trimming stripped 6 bases from V and 5 bases from J, with 4 bases between. For the CDR3, the DNA is TGTGCCAGCAGCCTCAATGAAAAACTGTTTTTT. It yields the protein CASSLNEKLFF.

This clone appeared a few times. V gene TRBV27 combines with J gene TRBJ2-7; D perhaps matches TRBD1 (7 bases). Trimming stripped 5 bases from V and 2 bases from J, with 13 bases between. CDR3 size: 14 residues. Germline V gives CDR1 MNHEY, CDR2 SMNVEV (reference sequence). The CDR3 region is CASSQGGQTYEQYF. Written as DNA, the CDR3 is TGTGCCAGCAGTCAGGGGGGACAAACCTACGAGCAGTACTTC.

V gene TRBV10-2 combines with J gene TRBJ1-4; D is unclear. Germline lookup yields CDR1 WSHSY and CDR2 SAAADI. Trimming removed 3 bases from V and 6 bases from J, with 11 bases in between. The CDR3 spans 14 residues. CDR3 nucleotides: TGCGCCAGCAGTGAAAATGGAGGGTATGAAAAACTGTTTTTT. It translates to CASSENGGYEKLFF.